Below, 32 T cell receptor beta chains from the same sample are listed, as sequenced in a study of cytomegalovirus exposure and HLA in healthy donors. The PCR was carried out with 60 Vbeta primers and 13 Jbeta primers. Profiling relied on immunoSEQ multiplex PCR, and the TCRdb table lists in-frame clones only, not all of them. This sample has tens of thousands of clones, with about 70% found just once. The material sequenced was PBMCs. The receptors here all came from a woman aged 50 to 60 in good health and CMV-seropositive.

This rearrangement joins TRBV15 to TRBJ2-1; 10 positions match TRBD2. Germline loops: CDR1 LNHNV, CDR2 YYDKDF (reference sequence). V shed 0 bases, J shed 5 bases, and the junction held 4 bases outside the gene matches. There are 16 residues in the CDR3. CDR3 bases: TGTGCCACCAGCAGAGATTTTAGCGGGAGGAACAATGAGCAGTTCTTC. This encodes CATSRDFSGRNNEQFF.

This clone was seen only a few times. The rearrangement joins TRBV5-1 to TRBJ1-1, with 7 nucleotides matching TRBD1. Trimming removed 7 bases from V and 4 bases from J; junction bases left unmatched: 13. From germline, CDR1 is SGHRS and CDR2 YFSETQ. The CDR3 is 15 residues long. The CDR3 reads CASRTGQGEGTEAFF. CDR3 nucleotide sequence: TGCGCCAGCCGGACTGGGCAGGGGGAAGGCACTGAAGCTTTCTTT.

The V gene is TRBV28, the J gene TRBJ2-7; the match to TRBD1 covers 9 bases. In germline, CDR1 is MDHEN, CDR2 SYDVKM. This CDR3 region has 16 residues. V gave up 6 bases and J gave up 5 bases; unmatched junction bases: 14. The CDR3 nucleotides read TGTGCCAGCAGCCCCCCCAAGGGACAGGGTAGCCACGAGCAGTACTTC. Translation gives CASSPPKGQGSHEQYF. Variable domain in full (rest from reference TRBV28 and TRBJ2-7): DVKVTQSSRYLVKRTGEKVFLECVQDMDHENMFWYRQDPGLGLRLIYFSYDVKMKEKGDIPEGYSVSREKKERFSLILESASTNQTSMYLCASSPPKGQGSHEQYFGPGTRLTVT.

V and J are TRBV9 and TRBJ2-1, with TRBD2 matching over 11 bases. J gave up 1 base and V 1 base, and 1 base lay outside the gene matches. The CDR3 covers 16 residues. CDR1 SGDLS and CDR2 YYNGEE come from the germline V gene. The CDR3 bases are TGTGCCAGCAGCGTAAGACTAGCGGGATCCTACAATGAGCAGTTCTTC. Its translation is CASSVRLAGSYNEQFF. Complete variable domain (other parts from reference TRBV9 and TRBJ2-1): DSGVTQTPKHLITATGQRVTLRCSPRSGDLSVYWYQQSLDQGLQFLIQYYNGEERAKGNILERFSAQQFPDLHSELNLSSLELGDSALYFCASSVRLAGSYNEQFFGPGTRLTVL.

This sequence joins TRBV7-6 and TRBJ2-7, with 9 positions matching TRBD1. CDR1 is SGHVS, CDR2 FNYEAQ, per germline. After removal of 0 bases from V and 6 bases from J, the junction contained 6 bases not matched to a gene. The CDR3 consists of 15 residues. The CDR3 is CASSLAGQGFFEQYF. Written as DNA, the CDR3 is TGTGCCAGCAGCTTAGCGGGACAGGGCTTCTTCGAGCAGTACTTC.

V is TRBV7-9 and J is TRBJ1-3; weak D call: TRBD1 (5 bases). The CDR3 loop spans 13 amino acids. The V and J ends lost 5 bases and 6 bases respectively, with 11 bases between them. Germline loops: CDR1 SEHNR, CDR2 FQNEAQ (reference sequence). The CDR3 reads CASSPGDSNTIYF. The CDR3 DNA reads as TGTGCCAGCAGCCCCGGGGACTCAAACACCATATATTTT.

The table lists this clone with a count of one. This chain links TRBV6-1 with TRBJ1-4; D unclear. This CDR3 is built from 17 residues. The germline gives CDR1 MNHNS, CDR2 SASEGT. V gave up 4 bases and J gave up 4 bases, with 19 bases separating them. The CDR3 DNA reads TGTGCCAGCAGTGGCCAAAAGCTCCAGCGGAATAATGAAAAACTGTTTTTT. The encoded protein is CASSGQKLQRNNEKLFF.

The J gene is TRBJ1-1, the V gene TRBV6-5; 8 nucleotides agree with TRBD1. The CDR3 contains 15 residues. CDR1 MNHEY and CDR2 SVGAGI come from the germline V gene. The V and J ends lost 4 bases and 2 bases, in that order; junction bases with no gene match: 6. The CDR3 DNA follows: TGTGCCAGCAGTTGGGCAGGGGGCAGCAACACTGAAGCTTTCTTT. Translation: CASSWAGGSNTEAFF.

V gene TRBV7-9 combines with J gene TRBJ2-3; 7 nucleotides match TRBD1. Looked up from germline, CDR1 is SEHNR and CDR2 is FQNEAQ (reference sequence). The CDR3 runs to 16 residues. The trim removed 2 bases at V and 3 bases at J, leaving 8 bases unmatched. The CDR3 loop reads CASSLLGTVSTDTQYF. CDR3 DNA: TGTGCCAGCAGCTTACTAGGGACAGTATCGACAGATACGCAGTATTTT.

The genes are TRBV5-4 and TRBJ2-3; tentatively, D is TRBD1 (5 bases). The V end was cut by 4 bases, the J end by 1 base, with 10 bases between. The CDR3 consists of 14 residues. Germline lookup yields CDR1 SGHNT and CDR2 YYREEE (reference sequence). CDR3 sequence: CASSLRAGTDTQYF. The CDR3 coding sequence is TGTGCCAGCAGCCTCAGGGCTGGCACAGATACGCAGTATTTT.

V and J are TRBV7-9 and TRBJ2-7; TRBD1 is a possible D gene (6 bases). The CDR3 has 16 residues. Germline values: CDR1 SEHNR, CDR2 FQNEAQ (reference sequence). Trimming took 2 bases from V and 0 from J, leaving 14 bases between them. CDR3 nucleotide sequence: TGTGCCAGCAGCTTATCTGGTGGGGACAACTCCTACGAGCAGTACTTC. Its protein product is CASSLSGGDNSYEQYF.

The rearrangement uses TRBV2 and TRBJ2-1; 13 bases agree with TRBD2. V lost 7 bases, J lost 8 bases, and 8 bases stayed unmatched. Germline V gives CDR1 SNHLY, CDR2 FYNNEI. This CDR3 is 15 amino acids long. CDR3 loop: CASTPGLAGWDEQFF. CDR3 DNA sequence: TGTGCCAGCACTCCGGGACTAGCGGGATGGGATGAGCAGTTCTTC.

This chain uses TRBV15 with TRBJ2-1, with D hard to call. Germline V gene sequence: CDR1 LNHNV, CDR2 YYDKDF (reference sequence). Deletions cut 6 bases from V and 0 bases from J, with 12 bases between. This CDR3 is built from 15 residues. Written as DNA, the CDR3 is TGTGCCACCAGTTTGGAGCACAACTCCTACAATGAGCAGTTCTTC. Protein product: CATSLEHNSYNEQFF.

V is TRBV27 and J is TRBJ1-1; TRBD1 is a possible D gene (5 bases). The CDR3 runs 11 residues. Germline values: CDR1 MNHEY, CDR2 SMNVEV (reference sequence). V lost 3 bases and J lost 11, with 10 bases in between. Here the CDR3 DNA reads TGTGCCAGCAGTTTTGAAGGGGCTGCTTTCTTT. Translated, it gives CASSFEGAAFF.

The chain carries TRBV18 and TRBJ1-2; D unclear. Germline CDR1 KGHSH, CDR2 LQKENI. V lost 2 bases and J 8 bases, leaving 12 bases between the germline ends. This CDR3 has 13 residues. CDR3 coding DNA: TGTGCCAGCTCACCAGAGGAAAAAACGGGCTACACCTTC. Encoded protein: CASSPEEKTGYTF.

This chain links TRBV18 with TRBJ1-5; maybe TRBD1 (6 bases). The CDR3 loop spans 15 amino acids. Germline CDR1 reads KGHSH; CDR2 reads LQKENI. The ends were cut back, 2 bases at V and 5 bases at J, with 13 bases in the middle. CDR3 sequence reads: CASSPASGVYQPQHF. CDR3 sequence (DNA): TGTGCCAGCTCACCAGCGTCAGGGGTGTATCAGCCCCAGCATTTT.

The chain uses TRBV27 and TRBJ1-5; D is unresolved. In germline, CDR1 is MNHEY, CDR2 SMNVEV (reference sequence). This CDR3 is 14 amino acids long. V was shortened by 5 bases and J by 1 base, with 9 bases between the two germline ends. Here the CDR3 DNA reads TGTGCCAGCAGTGGGAGGATCAGCAATCAGCCCCAGCATTTT. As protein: CASSGRISNQPQHF.

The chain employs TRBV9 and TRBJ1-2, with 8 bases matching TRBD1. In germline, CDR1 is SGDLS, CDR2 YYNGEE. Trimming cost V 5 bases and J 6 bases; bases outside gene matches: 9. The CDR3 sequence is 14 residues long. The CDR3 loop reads CASRPQGAHHGYTF. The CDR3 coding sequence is TGTGCCAGCAGGCCCCAGGGGGCGCATCATGGCTACACCTTC.

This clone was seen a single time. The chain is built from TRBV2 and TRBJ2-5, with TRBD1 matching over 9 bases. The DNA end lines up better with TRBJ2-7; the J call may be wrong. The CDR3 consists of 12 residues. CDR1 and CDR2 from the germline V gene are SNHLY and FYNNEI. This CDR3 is CAQGGQGYEQYF. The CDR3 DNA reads TGTGCCCAAGGGGGACAGGGCTACGAGCAGTACTTC.

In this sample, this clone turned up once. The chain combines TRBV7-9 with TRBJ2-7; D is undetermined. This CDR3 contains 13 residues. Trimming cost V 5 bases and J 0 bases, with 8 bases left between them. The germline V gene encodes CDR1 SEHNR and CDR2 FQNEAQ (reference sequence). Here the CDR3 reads CASSREASYEQYF. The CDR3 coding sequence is TGTGCCAGCAGCCGCGAGGCCTCCTACGAGCAGTACTTC. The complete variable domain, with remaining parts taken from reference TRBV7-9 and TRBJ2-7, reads DTGVSQNPRHKITKRGQNVTFRCDPISEHNRLYWYRQTLGQGPEFLTYFQNEAQLEKSRLLSDRFSAERPKGSFSTLEIQRTEQGDSAMYLCASSREASYEQYFGPGTRLTVT.

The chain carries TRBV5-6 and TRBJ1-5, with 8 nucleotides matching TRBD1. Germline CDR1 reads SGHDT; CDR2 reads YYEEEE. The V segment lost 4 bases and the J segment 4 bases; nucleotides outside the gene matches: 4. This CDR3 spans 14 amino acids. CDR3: CASSQGARNQPQHF. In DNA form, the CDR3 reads TGTGCCAGCAGCCAGGGGGCCCGGAATCAGCCCCAGCATTTT.

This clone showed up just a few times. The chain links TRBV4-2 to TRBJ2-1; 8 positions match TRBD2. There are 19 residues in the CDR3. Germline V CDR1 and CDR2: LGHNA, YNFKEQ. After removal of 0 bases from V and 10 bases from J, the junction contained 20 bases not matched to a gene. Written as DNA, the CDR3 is TGTGCCAGCAGCCAAGATGTGACGGTAGCGGGACGGAGAGGATACGAGCAGTTCTTC. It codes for CASSQDVTVAGRRGYEQFF.

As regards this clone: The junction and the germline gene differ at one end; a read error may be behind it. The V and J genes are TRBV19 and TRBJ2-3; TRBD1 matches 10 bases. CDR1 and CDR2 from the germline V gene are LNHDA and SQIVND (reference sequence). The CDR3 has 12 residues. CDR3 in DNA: TGCAGGACAGGGGGGAGCACAGATACGCAGTATTTT. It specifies CRTGGSTDTQYF.

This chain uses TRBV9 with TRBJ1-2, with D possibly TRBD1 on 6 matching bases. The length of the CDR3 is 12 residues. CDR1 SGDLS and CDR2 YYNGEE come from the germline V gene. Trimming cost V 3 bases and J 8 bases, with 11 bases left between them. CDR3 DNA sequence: TGTGCCAGCAGCGCACAGGGAGAGGGCTACACCTTC. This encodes CASSAQGEGYTF.

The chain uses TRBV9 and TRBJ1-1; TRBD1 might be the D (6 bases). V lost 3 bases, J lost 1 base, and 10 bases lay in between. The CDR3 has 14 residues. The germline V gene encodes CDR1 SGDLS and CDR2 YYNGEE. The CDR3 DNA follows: TGTGCCAGCAGCGCTACGACAGGGAACACTGAAGCTTTCTTT. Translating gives CASSATTGNTEAFF.

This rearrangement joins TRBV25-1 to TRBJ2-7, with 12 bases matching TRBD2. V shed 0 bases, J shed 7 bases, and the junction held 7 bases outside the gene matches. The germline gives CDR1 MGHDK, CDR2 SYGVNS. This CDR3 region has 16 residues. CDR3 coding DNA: TGTGCCAGCAGTGAATATGCGACTAGCGGGAGTCATGAGCAGTACTTC. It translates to CASSEYATSGSHEQYF.

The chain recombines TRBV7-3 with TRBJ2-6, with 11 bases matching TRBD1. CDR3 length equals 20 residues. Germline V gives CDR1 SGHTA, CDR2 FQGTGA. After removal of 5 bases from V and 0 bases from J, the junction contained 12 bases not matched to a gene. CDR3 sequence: CASSHIAGTGGGSGANVLTF. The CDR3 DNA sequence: TGTGCCAGCAGCCATATCGCGGGGACAGGGGGAGGCTCTGGGGCCAACGTCCTGACTTTC.

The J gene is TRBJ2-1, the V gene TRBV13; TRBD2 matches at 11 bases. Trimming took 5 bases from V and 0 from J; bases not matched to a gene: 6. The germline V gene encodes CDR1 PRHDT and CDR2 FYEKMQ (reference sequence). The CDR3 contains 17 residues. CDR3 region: CASSQGLAGTSYNEQFF. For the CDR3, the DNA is TGTGCCAGCAGCCAAGGACTAGCGGGTACCTCCTACAATGAGCAGTTCTTC.

The CDR3 bases are TGCGCCAGCAGCCCCTCTAGCACAGATACGCAGTATTTT. Its protein is CASSPSSTDTQYF. This chain uses TRBV5-1 with TRBJ2-3; D gene unclear. In germline, CDR1 is SGHRS, CDR2 YFSETQ. The length of the CDR3 is 13 residues. Deletions cut 4 bases from V and 0 bases from J, with 6 bases between.

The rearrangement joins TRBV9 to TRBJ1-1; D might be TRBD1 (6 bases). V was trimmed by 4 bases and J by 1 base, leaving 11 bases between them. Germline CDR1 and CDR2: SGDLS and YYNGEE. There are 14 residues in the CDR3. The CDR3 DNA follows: TGTGCCAGCAGCACGAGGACAGAGAACACTGAAGCTTTCTTT. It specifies CASSTRTENTEAFF.

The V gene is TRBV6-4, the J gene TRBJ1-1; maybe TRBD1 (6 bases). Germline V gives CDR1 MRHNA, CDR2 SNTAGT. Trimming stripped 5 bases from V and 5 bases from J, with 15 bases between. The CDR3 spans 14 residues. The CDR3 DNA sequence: TGTGCCAGCAGTCGAACAGGGTCGGGGACTGAAGCTTTCTTT. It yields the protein CASSRTGSGTEAFF.

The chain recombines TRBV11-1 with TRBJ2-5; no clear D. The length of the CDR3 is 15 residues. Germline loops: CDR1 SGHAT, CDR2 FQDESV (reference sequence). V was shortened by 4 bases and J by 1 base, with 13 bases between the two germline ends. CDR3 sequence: CASSSTENLQETQYF. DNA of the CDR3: TGTGCCAGCAGCTCAACAGAAAACCTCCAAGAGACCCAGTACTTC.